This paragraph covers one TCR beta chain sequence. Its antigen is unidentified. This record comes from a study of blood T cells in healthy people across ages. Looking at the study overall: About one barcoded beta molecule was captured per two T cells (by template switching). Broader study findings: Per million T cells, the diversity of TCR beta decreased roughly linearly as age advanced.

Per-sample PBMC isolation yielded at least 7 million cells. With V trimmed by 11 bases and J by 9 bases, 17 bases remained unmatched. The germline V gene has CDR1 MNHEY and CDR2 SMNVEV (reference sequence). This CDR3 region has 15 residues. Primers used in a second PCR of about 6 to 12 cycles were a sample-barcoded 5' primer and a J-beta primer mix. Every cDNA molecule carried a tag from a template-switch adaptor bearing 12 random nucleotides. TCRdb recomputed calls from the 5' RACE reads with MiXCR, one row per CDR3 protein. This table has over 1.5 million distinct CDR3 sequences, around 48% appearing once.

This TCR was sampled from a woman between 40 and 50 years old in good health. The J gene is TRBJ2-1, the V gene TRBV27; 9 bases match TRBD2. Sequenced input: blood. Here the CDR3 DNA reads TGTGCCTGTCATGTTTCGCGGGGGGGCCGGAGTGAGCAGTTCTTC. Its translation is CACHVSRGGRSEQFF.